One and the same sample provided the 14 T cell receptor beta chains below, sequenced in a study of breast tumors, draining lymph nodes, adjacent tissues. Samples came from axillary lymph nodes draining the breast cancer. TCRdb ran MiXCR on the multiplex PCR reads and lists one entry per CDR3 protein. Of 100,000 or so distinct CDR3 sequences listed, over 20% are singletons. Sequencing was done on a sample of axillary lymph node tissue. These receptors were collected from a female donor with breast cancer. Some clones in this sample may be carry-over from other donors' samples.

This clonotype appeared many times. CDR3 nucleotide sequence: TGCGCCACCAGACGCGGCTCCGGCCTTACTTCTAACTATGGCTACACCTTC. This sequence encodes CATRRGSGLTSNYGYTF. This chain connects TRBV5-1 to TRBJ1-2; no clear D. The CDR3 has 17 residues. V was clipped by 9 bases and J by 0 bases, with 24 bases between them. From germline, CDR1 is SGHRS and CDR2 YFSETQ.

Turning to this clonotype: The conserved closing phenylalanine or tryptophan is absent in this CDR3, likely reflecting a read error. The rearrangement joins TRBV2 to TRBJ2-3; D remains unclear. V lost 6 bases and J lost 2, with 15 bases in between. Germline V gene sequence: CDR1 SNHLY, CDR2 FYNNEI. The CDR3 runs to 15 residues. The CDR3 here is CASRVMGLATDTQYV. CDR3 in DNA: TGTGCCAGCAGGGTTATGGGGTTGGCCACAGATACGCAGTATGTT.

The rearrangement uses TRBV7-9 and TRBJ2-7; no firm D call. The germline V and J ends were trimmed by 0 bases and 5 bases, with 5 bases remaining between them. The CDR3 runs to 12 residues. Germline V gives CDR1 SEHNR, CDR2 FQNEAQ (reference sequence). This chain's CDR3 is CASSLAIHEQYF. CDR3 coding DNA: TGTGCCAGCAGCTTAGCGATCCACGAGCAGTACTTC.

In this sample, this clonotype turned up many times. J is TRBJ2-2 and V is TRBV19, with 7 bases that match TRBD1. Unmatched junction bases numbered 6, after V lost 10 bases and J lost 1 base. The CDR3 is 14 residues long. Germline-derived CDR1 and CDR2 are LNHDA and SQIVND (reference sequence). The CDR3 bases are TGTGCCACCCCCCGGGACAGGAACACCGGGGAGCTGTTTTTT. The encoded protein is CATPRDRNTGELFF.

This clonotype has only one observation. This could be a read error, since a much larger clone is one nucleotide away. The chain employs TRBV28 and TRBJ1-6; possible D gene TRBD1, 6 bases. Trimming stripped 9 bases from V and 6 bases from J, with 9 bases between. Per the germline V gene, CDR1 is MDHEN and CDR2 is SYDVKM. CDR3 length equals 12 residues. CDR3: CARQQGNSPLHF. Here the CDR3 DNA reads TGTGCCAGACAACAGGGTAATTCACCCCTCCACTTT.

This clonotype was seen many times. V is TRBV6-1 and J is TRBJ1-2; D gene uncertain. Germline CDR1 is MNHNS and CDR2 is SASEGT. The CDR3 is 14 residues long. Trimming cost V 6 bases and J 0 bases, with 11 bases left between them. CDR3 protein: CASRIRTANYGYTF. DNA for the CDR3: TGTGCCAGCAGGATACGTACCGCTAACTATGGCTACACCTTC.

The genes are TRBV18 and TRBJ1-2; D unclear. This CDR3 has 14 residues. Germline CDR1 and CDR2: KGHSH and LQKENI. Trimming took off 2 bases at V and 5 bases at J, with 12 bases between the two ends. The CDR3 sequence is CASSPAKEAYGYTF. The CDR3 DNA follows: TGTGCCAGCTCACCAGCTAAGGAGGCGTATGGCTACACCTTC.

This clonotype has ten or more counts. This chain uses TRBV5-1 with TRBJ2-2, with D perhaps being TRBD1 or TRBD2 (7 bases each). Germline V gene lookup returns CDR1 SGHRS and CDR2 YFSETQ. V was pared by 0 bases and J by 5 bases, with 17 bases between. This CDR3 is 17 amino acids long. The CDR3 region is CASSLDRGGRRTGELFF. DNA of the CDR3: TGCGCCAGCAGCTTGGACAGGGGAGGGCGGAGGACCGGGGAGCTGTTTTTT.

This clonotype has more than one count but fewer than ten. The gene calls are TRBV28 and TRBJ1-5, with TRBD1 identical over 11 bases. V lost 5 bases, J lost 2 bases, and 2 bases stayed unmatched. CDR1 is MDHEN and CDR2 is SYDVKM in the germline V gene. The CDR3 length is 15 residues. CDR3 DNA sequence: TGTGCCAGCAGTACGGGACAGGGGGGCAATCAGCCCCAGCATTTT. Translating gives CASSTGQGGNQPQHF. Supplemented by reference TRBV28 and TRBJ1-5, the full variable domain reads DVKVTQSSRYLVKRTGEKVFLECVQDMDHENMFWYRQDPGLGLRLIYFSYDVKMKEKGDIPEGYSVSREKKERFSLILESASTNQTSMYLCASSTGQGGNQPQHFGDGTRLSIL.

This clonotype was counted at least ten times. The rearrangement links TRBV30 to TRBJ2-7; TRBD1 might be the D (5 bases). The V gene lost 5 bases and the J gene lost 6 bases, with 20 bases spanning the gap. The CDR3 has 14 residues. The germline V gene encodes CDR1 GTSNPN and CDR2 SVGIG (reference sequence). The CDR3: CAWALDVGLSEQYF. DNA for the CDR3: TGTGCCTGGGCCCTGGATGTGGGGCTCTCCGAGCAGTACTTC.

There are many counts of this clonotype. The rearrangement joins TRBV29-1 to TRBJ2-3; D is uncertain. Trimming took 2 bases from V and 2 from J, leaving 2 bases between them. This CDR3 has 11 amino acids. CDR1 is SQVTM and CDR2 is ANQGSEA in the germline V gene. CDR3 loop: CSVEPTDTQYF. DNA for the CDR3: TGCAGCGTTGAACCCACAGATACGCAGTATTTT.

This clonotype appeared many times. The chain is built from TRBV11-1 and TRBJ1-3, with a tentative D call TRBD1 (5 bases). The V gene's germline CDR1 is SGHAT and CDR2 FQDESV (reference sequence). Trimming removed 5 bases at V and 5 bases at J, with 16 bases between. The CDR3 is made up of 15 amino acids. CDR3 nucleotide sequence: TGTGCCAGCAGCCGCGGTGGGGGTAACAGAAACACCATATATTTT. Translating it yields CASSRGGGNRNTIYF.

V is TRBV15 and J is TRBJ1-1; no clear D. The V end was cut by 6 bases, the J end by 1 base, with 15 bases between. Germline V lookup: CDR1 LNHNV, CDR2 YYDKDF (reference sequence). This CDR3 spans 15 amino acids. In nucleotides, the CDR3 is TGTGCCACCAGATCCAAACCAACGTGGAACACTGAAGCTTTCTTT. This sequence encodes CATRSKPTWNTEAFF.

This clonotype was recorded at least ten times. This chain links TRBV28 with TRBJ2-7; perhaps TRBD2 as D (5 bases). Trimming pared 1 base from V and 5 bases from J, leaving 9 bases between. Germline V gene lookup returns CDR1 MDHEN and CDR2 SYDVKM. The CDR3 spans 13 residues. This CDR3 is CASSLLYGDEQYF. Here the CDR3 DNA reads TGTGCCAGCAGTTTATTATACGGGGACGAGCAGTACTTC. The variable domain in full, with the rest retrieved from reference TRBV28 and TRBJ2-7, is DVKVTQSSRYLVKRTGEKVFLECVQDMDHENMFWYRQDPGLGLRLIYFSYDVKMKEKGDIPEGYSVSREKKERFSLILESASTNQTSMYLCASSLLYGDEQYFGPGTRLTVT.